This record covers a single T cell receptor (beta chain). The TCRbeta library was prepared with unique molecular identifiers. TCRdb re-derived calls from the PCR reads in MiXCR, one entry per CDR3 protein. The sample has some 530,000 distinct CDR3 sequences; around an eighth are singletons. The data originate from a study of T-cell reconstitution after alpha-beta-depleted transplantation in children. The sequences come from PBMCs from the stem cell graft donor, collected from the stem cell graft. The clonotype comes from a human donor who donated a stem cell graft to a child with combined immunodeficiency.

This chain's CDR3 is CASSGGQGGIQYF. As DNA, the CDR3 is TGCGCCAGCAGCGGCGGACAGGGGGGCATTCAGTACTTC. The chain links TRBV5-1 to TRBJ2-4, with 10 bases that match TRBD1. Germline CDR1 reads SGHRS; CDR2 reads YFSETQ. The trim removed 4 bases at V and 9 bases at J, leaving 4 bases unmatched. CDR3 length equals 13 residues.